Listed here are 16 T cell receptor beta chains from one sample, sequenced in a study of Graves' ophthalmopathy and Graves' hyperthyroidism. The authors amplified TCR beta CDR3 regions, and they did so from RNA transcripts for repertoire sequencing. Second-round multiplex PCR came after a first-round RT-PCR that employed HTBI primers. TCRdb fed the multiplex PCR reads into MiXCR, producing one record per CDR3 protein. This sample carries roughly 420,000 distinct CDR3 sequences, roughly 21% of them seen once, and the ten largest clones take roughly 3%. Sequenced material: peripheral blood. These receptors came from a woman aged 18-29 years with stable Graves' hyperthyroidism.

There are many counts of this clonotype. The CDR3 spells CSVRLGGRTGELFF. DNA of the CDR3: TGCAGCGTCCGTCTCGGGGGGCGAACCGGGGAGCTGTTTTTT. This chain joins TRBV29-1 and TRBJ2-2; weak D call: TRBD2 (7 bases). V was cut by 6 bases and J by 5 bases, with 16 bases left in between. Germline-derived CDR1 and CDR2 are SQVTM and ANQGSEA. The CDR3 is 14 amino acids.

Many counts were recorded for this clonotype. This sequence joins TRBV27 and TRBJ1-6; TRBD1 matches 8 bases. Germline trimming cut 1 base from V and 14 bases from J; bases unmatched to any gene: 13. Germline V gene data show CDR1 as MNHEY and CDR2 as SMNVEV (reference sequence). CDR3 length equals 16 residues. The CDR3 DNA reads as TGTGCCAGCAGTTTATTCCGCGGGACAGGACTCAGGGCCCTCCACTTT. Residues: CASSLFRGTGLRALHF.

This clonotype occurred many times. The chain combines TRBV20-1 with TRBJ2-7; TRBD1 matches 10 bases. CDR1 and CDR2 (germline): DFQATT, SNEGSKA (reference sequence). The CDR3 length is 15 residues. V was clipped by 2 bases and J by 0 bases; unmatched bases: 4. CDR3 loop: CSARFGTGDSYEQYF. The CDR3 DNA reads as TGCAGTGCTAGATTCGGGACAGGGGACTCCTACGAGCAGTACTTC.

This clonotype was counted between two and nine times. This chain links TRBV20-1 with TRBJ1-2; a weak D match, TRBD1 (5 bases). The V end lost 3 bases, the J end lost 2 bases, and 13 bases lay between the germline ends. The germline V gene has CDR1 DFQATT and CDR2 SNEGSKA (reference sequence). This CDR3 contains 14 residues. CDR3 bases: TGCAGTGCTAGGCCGGGACTCAAGAACTATGGCTACACCTTC. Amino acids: CSARPGLKNYGYTF.

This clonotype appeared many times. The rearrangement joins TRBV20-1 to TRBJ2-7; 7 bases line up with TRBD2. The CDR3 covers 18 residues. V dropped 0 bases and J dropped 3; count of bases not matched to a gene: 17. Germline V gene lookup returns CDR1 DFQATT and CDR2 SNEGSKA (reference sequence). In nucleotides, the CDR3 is TGCAGTGCTAGAGATACGAGTCCGTCGACTAGCAGCTACTACGAGCAGTACTTC. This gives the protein CSARDTSPSTSSYYEQYF.

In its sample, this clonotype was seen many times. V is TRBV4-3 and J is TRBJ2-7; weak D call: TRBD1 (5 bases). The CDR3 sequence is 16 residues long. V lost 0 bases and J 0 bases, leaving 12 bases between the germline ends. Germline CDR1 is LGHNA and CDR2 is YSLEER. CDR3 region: CASSQDTGQGSYEQYF. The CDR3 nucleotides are TGCGCCAGCAGCCAAGATACCGGGCAGGGCTCCTACGAGCAGTACTTC.

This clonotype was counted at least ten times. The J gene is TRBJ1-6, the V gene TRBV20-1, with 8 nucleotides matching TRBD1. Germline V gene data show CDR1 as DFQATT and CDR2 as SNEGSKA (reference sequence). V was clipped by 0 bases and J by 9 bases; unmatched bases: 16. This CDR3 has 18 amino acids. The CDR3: CSARDRRQGPSLGSPLHF. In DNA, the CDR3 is TGCAGTGCTAGAGATCGGCGACAGGGGCCCTCCTTGGGTTCACCCCTCCACTTT.

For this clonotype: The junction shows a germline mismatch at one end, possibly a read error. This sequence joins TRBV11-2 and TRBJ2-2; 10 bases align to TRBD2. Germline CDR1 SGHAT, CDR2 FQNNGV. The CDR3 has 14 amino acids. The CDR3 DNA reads TGTGCCAGCAGCTTTAGCGGGAGGACCGGGGAGCTGTGTTTT. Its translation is CASSFSGRTGELCF.

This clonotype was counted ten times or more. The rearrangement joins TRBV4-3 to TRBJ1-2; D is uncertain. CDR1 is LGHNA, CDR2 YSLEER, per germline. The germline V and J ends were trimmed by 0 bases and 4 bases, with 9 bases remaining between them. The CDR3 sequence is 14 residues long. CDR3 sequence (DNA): TGCGCCAGCAGCCAAGATGTGGGAATCTATGGCTACACCTTC. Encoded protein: CASSQDVGIYGYTF.

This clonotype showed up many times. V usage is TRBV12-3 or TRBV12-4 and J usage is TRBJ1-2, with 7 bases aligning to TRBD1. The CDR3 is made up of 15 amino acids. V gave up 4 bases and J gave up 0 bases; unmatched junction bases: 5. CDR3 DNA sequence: TGTGCCAGCAGTTCAGTCGGGACAGCTAACTATGGCTACACCTTC. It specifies CASSSVGTANYGYTF.

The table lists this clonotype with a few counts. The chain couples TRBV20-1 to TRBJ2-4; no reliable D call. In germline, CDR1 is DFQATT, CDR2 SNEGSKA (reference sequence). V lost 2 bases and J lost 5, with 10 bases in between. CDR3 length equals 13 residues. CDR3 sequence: CSARNEMENIQYF. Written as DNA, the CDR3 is TGCAGTGCTAGAAACGAAATGGAAAACATTCAGTACTTC.

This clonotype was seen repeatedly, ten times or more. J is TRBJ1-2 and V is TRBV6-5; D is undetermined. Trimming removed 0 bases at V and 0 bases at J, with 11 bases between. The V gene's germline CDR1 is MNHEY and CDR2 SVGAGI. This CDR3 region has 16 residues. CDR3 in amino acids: CASSYSIWTSNYGYTF. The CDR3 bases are TGTGCCAGCAGTTACTCAATATGGACCTCTAACTATGGCTACACCTTC.

CDR3 sequence: CASSRPGTGLTGELFF. The CDR3 region has the DNA TGTGCCAGCAGTAGACCCGGGACAGGGCTGACCGGGGAGCTGTTTTTT. The chain recombines TRBV11-2 with TRBJ2-2; the match to TRBD1 covers 9 bases. V shed 6 bases, J shed 5 bases, and the junction held 10 bases outside the gene matches. This CDR3 is built from 16 residues. Per the germline V gene, CDR1 is SGHAT and CDR2 is FQNNGV.

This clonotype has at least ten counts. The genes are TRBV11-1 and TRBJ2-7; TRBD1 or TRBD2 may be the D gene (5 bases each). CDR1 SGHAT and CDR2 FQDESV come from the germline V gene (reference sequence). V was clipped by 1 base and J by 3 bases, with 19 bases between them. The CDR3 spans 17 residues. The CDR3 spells CASSLDASGTGFYEQYF. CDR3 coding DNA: TGTGCCAGCAGCTTAGACGCTTCGGGGACGGGATTCTACGAGCAGTACTTC.

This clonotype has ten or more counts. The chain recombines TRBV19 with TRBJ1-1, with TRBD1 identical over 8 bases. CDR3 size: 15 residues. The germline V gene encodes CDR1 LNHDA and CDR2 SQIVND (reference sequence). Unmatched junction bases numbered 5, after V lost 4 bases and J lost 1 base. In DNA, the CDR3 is TGTGCCAGTAGTAAACCAGGGGGCAAGAACACTGAAGCTTTCTTT. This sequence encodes CASSKPGGKNTEAFF.

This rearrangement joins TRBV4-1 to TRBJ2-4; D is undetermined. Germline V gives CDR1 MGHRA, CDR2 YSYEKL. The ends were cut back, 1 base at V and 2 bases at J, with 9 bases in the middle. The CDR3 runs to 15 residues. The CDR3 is CASSQGPGTKNIQYF. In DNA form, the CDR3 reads TGCGCCAGCAGCCAAGGGCCGGGTACCAAAAACATTCAGTACTTC.